Sequencing of this T cell receptor (beta chain) was carried out in a study of T cell repertoires in cytomegalovirus infection. MiXCR, applied by TCRdb to the reads, yields one record per CDR3 protein. This table holds around 300,000 distinct CDR3 sequences, 20% to 30% found once. Trimming removed 1 base at V and 0 bases at J, with 10 bases between. Germline V lookup: CDR1 MNHEY, CDR2 SVGAGI. The CDR3 loop spans 15 amino acids. This clonotype was seen a few times. This receptor was identified in a human donor in good health (CMV status not recorded). Some clones in this sample may be carry-over from other donors' samples. This chain uses TRBV6-5 with TRBJ2-7; TRBD1 might be the D (5 bases). The sequencing input was PBMCs. The CDR3 region has the DNA TGTGCCAGCAGTTACTTCCACAGGAGCTCCTACGAGCAGTACTTC. Translating gives CASSYFHRSSYEQYF.